The 10 T cell receptor beta chains presented below share a single source sample, sequenced in a study of cytomegalovirus exposure and HLA in healthy donors. A multiplex PCR was run with 60 Vbeta primers and 13 Jbeta primers. Produced via immunoSEQ multiplex PCR; TCRdb's table is partial and in-frame only. The data contain roughly 99,000 clones, roughly 79% of them singletons. Input material: PBMCs. These receptors all stem from a woman aged 40 to 50 in good health and CMV-seronegative.

The V call is TRBV6-6, the J call TRBJ2-7; D not certain. The CDR3 length is 13 residues. Germline CDR1 reads MNHNY; CDR2 reads SVGAGI (reference sequence). Trimming removed 7 bases at V and 1 base at J, with 11 bases between. CDR3 sequence (DNA): TGTGCCAGCACCCCCCAGGTATCCTACGAGCAGTACTTC. The encoded protein is CASTPQVSYEQYF.

A few counts support this clone. This chain joins TRBV5-5 and TRBJ1-6; 11 nucleotides align to TRBD1. Germline loops: CDR1 SGHKS, CDR2 YYEKEE (reference sequence). Germline trimming cut 4 bases from V and 8 bases from J; bases unmatched to any gene: 8. The CDR3 has 16 residues. CDR3 sequence reads: CASSDWTGGLDSPLHF. The CDR3 bases are TGTGCCAGCAGCGATTGGACAGGGGGCTTGGATTCACCCCTCCACTTT.

The chain combines TRBV5-6 with TRBJ2-7, with 7 nucleotides matching TRBD2. The V gene end was trimmed by 2 bases and the J gene end by 6 bases; junction bases not matched to a gene: 11. This CDR3 is 15 amino acids long. The germline gives CDR1 SGHDT, CDR2 YYEEEE. The CDR3 sequence: CASSFTPGLNLEQYF. The CDR3 coding sequence is TGTGCCAGCAGCTTCACCCCGGGACTAAATCTCGAGCAGTACTTC.

The V call is TRBV5-6, the J call TRBJ2-2, with D possibly being TRBD1 (6 bases). The CDR3 length is 15 residues. Germline values: CDR1 SGHDT, CDR2 YYEEEE. Trimming pared 2 bases from V and 1 base from J, leaving 9 bases between. The CDR3 DNA reads as TGTGCCAGCAGCTTAGAGGACAGGAACACCGGGGAGCTGTTTTTT. It translates to CASSLEDRNTGELFF.

CDR3 region: CASSLGTENEKLFF. In nucleotides, the CDR3 is TGTGCCAGCAGCTTGGGGACAGAGAATGAAAAACTGTTTTTT. This chain connects TRBV5-6 to TRBJ1-4; D may be TRBD1 (6 bases). There are 14 residues in the CDR3. Trimming pared 0 bases from V and 5 bases from J, leaving 8 bases between. Germline V gene sequence: CDR1 SGHDT, CDR2 YYEEEE.

This clone appeared once. This chain connects TRBV7-2 to TRBJ1-5; D is undetermined. With 2 bases removed from V and 0 bases from J, the gap between germline ends came to 8 bases. The CDR3 has 15 amino acids. Germline V gene lookup returns CDR1 SGHTA and CDR2 FQGNSA. CDR3 DNA sequence: TGTGCCAGCAGCTTAAACAGATATAGCAATCAGCCCCAGCATTTT. The encoded protein is CASSLNRYSNQPQHF.

This clone occurred a few times. This chain connects TRBV10-3 to TRBJ1-1; 7 positions match TRBD1. CDR3 length: 14 residues. The J segment lost 4 bases and the V segment lost 3 bases, leaving 5 bases of the junction unmatched. CDR1 ENHRY and CDR2 SYGVKD come from the germline V gene. The CDR3 DNA reads TGTGCCATCAGTGAACAGGGGATAGGCACTGAAGCTTTCTTT. Translated: CAISEQGIGTEAFF.

This clone has only one observation. The V and J genes are TRBV4-1 and TRBJ2-3; 10 positions match TRBD1. The J segment lost 6 bases and the V segment lost 1 base, leaving 4 bases of the junction unmatched. There are 15 residues in the CDR3. Germline V lookup: CDR1 MGHRA, CDR2 YSYEKL. CDR3 nucleotides: TGCGCCAGCAGCCAAGCCGGGACAGGGGTGGATACGCAGTATTTT. This sequence encodes CASSQAGTGVDTQYF.

V and J are TRBV4-1 and TRBJ1-2; a possible D gene is TRBD1 (6 bases). Germline-derived CDR1 and CDR2 are MGHRA and YSYEKL. CDR3 length: 18 amino acids. V lost 0 bases to trimming and J lost 8 bases, with 25 bases between them. In nucleotides, the CDR3 is TGCGCCAGCAGCCAAGATGGGACATCCGCCTTATATCAGTCCGGCTACACCTTC. Translated, it gives CASSQDGTSALYQSGYTF.

The V and J genes are TRBV5-1 and TRBJ2-7; 7 nucleotides agree with TRBD2. The CDR3 length is 14 residues. V shed 2 bases, J shed 2 bases, and the junction held 4 bases outside the gene matches. Germline lookup yields CDR1 SGHRS and CDR2 YFSETQ. CDR3 nucleotide sequence: TGCGCCAGCAGCTTTGGGGAGGGGCCCTACGAGCAGTACTTC. This codes for CASSFGEGPYEQYF.